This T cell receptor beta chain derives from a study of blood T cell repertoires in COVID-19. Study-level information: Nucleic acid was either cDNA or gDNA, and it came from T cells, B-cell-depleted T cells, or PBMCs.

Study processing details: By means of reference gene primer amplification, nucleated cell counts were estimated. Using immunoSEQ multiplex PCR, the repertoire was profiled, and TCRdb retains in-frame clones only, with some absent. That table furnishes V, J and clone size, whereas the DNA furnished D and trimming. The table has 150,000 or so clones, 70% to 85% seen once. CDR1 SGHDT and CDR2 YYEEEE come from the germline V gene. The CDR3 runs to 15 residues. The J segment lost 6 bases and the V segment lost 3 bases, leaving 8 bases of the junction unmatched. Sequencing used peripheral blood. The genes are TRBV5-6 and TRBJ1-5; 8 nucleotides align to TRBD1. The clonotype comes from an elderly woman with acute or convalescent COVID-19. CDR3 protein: CASSSGQGAGQPQHF. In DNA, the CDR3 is TGTGCCAGCAGCTCGGGCCAGGGGGCGGGTCAGCCCCAGCATTTT.